These 22 T cell receptor beta chains share one sample of origin, sequenced in a study of T cells after yellow fever vaccination. TCRdb used MiXCR to reprocess the 5' RACE reads, holding one entry per CDR3 protein. The data contain tens of thousands of distinct CDR3 sequences, 4% to 6% of them seen just once; the ten biggest clones take up 20%. The sample was PBMCs, either bulk or a sorted T-cell subset (CD4+, CD8+, memory, or dextramer-sorted; not recorded which), taken about 41 days after the first yellow fever vaccination. The receptor source for this set is a young man who received the YFV17D yellow fever vaccine.

The sample holds many counts of this clonotype. This chain connects TRBV7-9 to TRBJ2-7; D ambiguous. The CDR3 is made up of 13 amino acids. With 3 bases removed from V and 0 bases from J, the gap between germline ends came to 6 bases. From germline, CDR1 is SEHNR and CDR2 FQNEAQ (reference sequence). CDR3 amino acids: CASSFDNSYEQYV. The CDR3 DNA is TGTGCCAGCAGCTTCGACAACTCCTACGAGCAGTACGTC.

Concerning this clonotype: Since a much larger clone is just one base distant, this may be a read error. This chain connects TRBV12-3 or TRBV12-4 to TRBJ2-5; 7 bases align to TRBD2. The CDR3 runs to 14 residues. The DNA of the CDR3 is TGTGCCAGCACCCTTGGGGCGGGGGAGGGGACCGAGTACTTC. The encoded protein is CASTLGAGEGTEYF.

This clonotype has ten or more counts. CDR3 sequence (DNA): TGCGCCAGCAGCCAGGGGACAGGATACAACTATGGCTACACCTTC. As protein: CASSQGTGYNYGYTF. The chain couples TRBV4-3 to TRBJ1-2, with TRBD1 identical over 8 bases. Trimming cost V 3 bases and J 2 bases; bases outside gene matches: 5. The CDR3 runs 15 residues. Germline V gene sequence: CDR1 LGHNA, CDR2 YSLEER.

This clonotype has ten or more counts. This rearrangement joins TRBV3-1 to TRBJ1-1, with 9 bases lining up with TRBD1. Germline assignment: CDR1 LGHDT and CDR2 YNNKEL (reference sequence). Trimming cost V 1 base and J 1 base; bases outside gene matches: 4. The CDR3 totals 16 residues. The CDR3 sequence is CASSQAAQGANTEAFF. The CDR3 DNA reads TGTGCCAGCAGCCAAGCAGCACAGGGGGCGAACACTGAAGCTTTCTTT.

This clonotype was counted ten times or more. The genes are TRBV4-3 and TRBJ1-2; D unresolved. The CDR3 extends over 12 amino acids. Germline lookup yields CDR1 LGHNA and CDR2 YSLEER. The V end was cut by 0 bases, the J end by 8 bases, with 7 bases between. The CDR3 sequence: CASSQEGNGYTF. The CDR3 DNA reads TGCGCCAGCAGCCAAGAGGGCAACGGCTACACCTTC.

This clonotype was observed at least ten times. The chain recombines TRBV5-1 with TRBJ2-1; 14 bases are a match to TRBD2. The V gene's germline CDR1 is SGHRS and CDR2 YFSETQ. The CDR3 covers 15 residues. Germline trimming cut 6 bases from V and 7 bases from J; bases unmatched to any gene: 6. CDR3: CASNYGLAGGNEQFF. CDR3 bases: TGCGCCAGCAACTACGGACTAGCGGGGGGAAATGAGCAGTTCTTC. Filled out from reference TRBV5-1 and TRBJ2-1, the complete variable domain reads KAGVTQTPRYLIKTRGQQVTLSCSPISGHRSVSWYQQTPGQGLQFLFEYFSETQRNKGNFPGRFSGRQFSNSRSEMNVSTLELGDSALYLCASNYGLAGGNEQFFGPGTRLTVL.

There are many counts of this clonotype. The rearrangement links TRBV30 to TRBJ1-4; D unclear. V lost 1 base, J lost 8 bases, and 17 bases lay in between. The CDR3 spans 15 residues. From germline, CDR1 is GTSNPN and CDR2 SVGIG (reference sequence). The CDR3 is CAWSADRGFGEKLFF. The CDR3 DNA sequence: TGTGCCTGGAGTGCCGATCGAGGCTTTGGAGAAAAACTGTTTTTT.

This clonotype was recorded at least ten times. The chain carries TRBV11-2 and TRBJ2-1; D unresolved. V shed 2 bases and J shed 1 base, with 6 bases lying between them. This CDR3 is built from 14 residues. CDR1 and CDR2 from the germline V gene are SGHAT and FQNNGV. CDR3 region: CASSLRVSYNEQFF. The CDR3 DNA sequence: TGTGCCAGCAGCTTAAGAGTTTCCTACAATGAGCAGTTCTTC.

A note on this clonotype: A single base separates this from a much larger clone, so it may be a read error. The chain combines TRBV29-1 with TRBJ1-2, with TRBD1 matching over 8 bases. Germline trimming cut 5 bases from V and 4 bases from J; bases unmatched to any gene: 6. CDR1 is SQVTM and CDR2 is ANQGSEA in the germline V gene. The CDR3 has 13 amino acids. The CDR3 loop is CSVRTGSSYGYTF. The CDR3 DNA sequence: TGCAGCGTTAGGACAGGGTCTAGCTATGGCTACACCTTC.

This clonotype was counted only a few times. The chain is built from TRBV5-1 and TRBJ1-3; weak D call: TRBD1 (5 bases). Trimming took off 4 bases at V and 4 bases at J, with 15 bases between the two ends. This CDR3 is built from 15 residues. Germline V gives CDR1 SGHRS, CDR2 YFSETQ. The CDR3 sequence is CASSPFGGAGNTIYF. DNA of the CDR3: TGCGCCAGCAGCCCTTTCGGCGGGGCAGGAAACACCATATATTTT. Supplemented by reference TRBV5-1 and TRBJ1-3, the full variable domain reads KAGVTQTPRYLIKTRGQQVTLSCSPISGHRSVSWYQQTPGQGLQFLFEYFSETQRNKGNFPGRFSGRQFSNSRSEMNVSTLELGDSALYLCASSPFGGAGNTIYFGEGSWLTVV.

This clonotype was seen ten or more times. The genes are TRBV6-2 or TRBV6-3 and TRBJ2-1; 9 positions match TRBD1. The CDR3 covers 14 residues. CDR1 and CDR2 from the germline V gene are MNHEY and SVGEGT. V shed 4 bases, J shed 6 bases, and the junction held 4 bases outside the gene matches. The CDR3 loop reads CASSSGTGINEQFF. The CDR3 nucleotides read TGTGCCAGCAGTTCCGGGACAGGGATCAATGAGCAGTTCTTC.

This clonotype was observed many times. V is TRBV5-1 and J is TRBJ2-1; a weak D match, TRBD2 (6 bases). The germline CDR1 and CDR2 sequences are SGHRS and YFSETQ. The CDR3 consists of 14 residues. V was trimmed by 2 bases and J by 10 bases, leaving 16 bases between them. The CDR3 DNA sequence: TGCGCCAGCAGCTTAACCGGGACTGCAAACGAGCAGTTCTTC. Translation gives CASSLTGTANEQFF.

There are many counts of this clonotype. This sequence joins TRBV9 and TRBJ2-7; D is perhaps TRBD2 (7 bases). The CDR3 contains 14 residues. V was clipped by 2 bases and J by 3 bases, with 12 bases between them. Germline V lookup: CDR1 SGDLS, CDR2 YYNGEE. CDR3: CASSVGGGLYEQYF. CDR3 in DNA: TGTGCCAGCAGCGTTGGCGGGGGCCTCTACGAGCAGTACTTC.

With regard to this clonotype: This sequence may be a read error, since a much larger clone differs from it by one base. V and J are TRBV11-2 and TRBJ2-3; maybe TRBD1 (5 bases). The germline V gene encodes CDR1 SGHAT and CDR2 FQNNGV. V was cut by 3 bases and J by 2 bases, with 12 bases left in between. CDR3 length: 15 residues. This CDR3 is CASSFRTLYTDTQYF. In DNA form, the CDR3 reads TGTGCCAGCAGCTTCCGGACACTCTACACAGATACGCAGTATTTT.

This clonotype was recorded at least ten times. This chain links TRBV18 with TRBJ2-5; TRBD1 matches 7 bases. Germline-derived CDR1 and CDR2 are KGHSH and LQKENI. The CDR3 is 14 residues long. Trimming took 5 bases from V and 0 from J; bases not matched to a gene: 3. The CDR3 sequence is CASSVQGDQETQYF. In DNA, the CDR3 is TGTGCCAGCTCAGTGCAGGGGGACCAAGAGACCCAGTACTTC.

There are many counts of this clonotype. This chain links TRBV5-5 with TRBJ2-5; 7 bases align to TRBD2. There are 13 residues in the CDR3. V shed 4 bases and J 5 bases; nucleotides not matched to a gene: 5. CDR1 and CDR2 (germline): SGHKS, YYEKEE (reference sequence). CDR3 amino acids: CASSAGVRETQYF. CDR3 coding DNA: TGTGCCAGCAGCGCGGGAGTCAGGGAGACCCAGTACTTC.

Many counts were recorded for this clonotype. The chain combines TRBV7-3 with TRBJ2-2; D tentatively fits TRBD1 or TRBD2 (5 bases each). This CDR3 is 16 amino acids long. V was clipped by 5 bases and J by 2 bases, with 15 bases between them. The V gene's germline CDR1 is SGHTA and CDR2 FQGTGA. The CDR3 region is CASSPAGRVNTGELFF. As DNA, the CDR3 is TGTGCCAGCAGCCCCGCAGGGAGAGTCAACACCGGGGAGCTGTTTTTT. The full variable domain, with the rest looked up from reference TRBV7-3 and TRBJ2-2, is GAGVSQTPSNKVTEKGKYVELRCDPISGHTALYWYRQSLGQGPEFLIYFQGTGAADDSGLPNDRFFAVRPEGSVSTLKIQRTERGDSAVYLCASSPAGRVNTGELFFGEGSRLTVL.

This clonotype appeared many times. The rearrangement links TRBV3-1 to TRBJ2-1, with D uncertain. The CDR3 runs to 12 residues. In germline, CDR1 is LGHDT, CDR2 YNNKEL (reference sequence). The V gene lost 4 bases and the J gene lost 4 bases, with 5 bases spanning the gap. The CDR3 nucleotides read TGTGCCAGCAGCCCGTCTTACAATGAGCAGTTCTTC. Its translation is CASSPSYNEQFF.

The sample holds many counts of this clonotype. J is TRBJ2-2 and V is TRBV5-1; no firm D call. CDR3 length equals 14 residues. Germline-derived CDR1 and CDR2 are SGHRS and YFSETQ. V lost 0 bases, J lost 3 bases, and 6 bases lay in between. The chain's CDR3 is CASSLAQDTGELFF. The CDR3 region has the DNA TGCGCCAGCAGCTTGGCTCAGGACACCGGGGAGCTGTTTTTT.

This clonotype was detected many times. V usage is TRBV15 and J usage is TRBJ2-5, with D perhaps TRBD2 (6 bases). Germline CDR1 LNHNV, CDR2 YYDKDF (reference sequence). The CDR3 contains 12 residues. V was cut by 9 bases and J by 5 bases, with 13 bases left in between. The CDR3 reads CATRRGGETQYF. CDR3 DNA: TGTGCCACTAGGAGGGGTGGGGAGACCCAGTACTTC.

The sample holds many counts of this clonotype. The rearrangement links TRBV7-2 to TRBJ2-7, with D possibly TRBD2 on 5 matching bases. Germline CDR1 is SGHTA and CDR2 is FQGNSA. CDR3 size: 16 residues. V lost 1 base to trimming and J lost 1 base, with 14 bases between them. Written as DNA, the CDR3 is TGTGCCAGCAGCTTAGGGGAGTACATCTTTTCCTACGAGCAGTACTTC. It yields the protein CASSLGEYIFSYEQYF. Filled out from reference TRBV7-2 and TRBJ2-7, the complete variable domain reads GAGVSQSPSNKVTEKGKDVELRCDPISGHTALYWYRQSLGQGLEFLIYFQGNSAPDKSGLPSDRFSAERTGGSVSTLTIQRTQQEDSAVYLCASSLGEYIFSYEQYFGPGTRLTVT.

This clonotype was counted many times. The rearrangement links TRBV5-6 to TRBJ2-7, with D possibly TRBD2 on 6 matching bases. This CDR3 region has 13 residues. V dropped 0 bases and J dropped 6 bases, with 10 bases sitting between them. Germline lookup yields CDR1 SGHDT and CDR2 YYEEEE. CDR3 nucleotide sequence: TGTGCCAGCAGCTTGGAGGGAGGCGGCGAGCAGTACTTC. The encoded protein is CASSLEGGGEQYF.